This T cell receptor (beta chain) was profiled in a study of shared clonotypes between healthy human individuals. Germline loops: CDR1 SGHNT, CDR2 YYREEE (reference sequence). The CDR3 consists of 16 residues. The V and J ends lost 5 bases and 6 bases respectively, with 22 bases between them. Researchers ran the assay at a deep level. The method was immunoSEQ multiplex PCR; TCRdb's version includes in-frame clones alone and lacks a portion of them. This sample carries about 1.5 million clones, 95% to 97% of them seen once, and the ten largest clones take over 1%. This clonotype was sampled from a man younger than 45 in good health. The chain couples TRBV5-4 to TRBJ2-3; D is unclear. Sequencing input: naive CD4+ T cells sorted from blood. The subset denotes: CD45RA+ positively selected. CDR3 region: CASRRLQVGPPDTQYF. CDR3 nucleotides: TGTGCCAGCAGACGCCTTCAGGTGGGCCCACCGGATACGCAGTATTTT.